The clone carrying this TCR beta chain has only a few counts. Authors' data handling: Cell counts per sample came from amplifying reference gene primers. The data were produced by immunoSEQ multiplex PCR, yet TCRdb's version contains in-frame clones alone and is incomplete. V, J and clone size are those of that table, while D and trimming were read from the DNA. The sample shows 140,000 to 150,000 clones, 80% to 90% of them seen only once. The data derive from a study of blood T cell repertoires in COVID-19. Study information: Sites across the United States, Italy and Spain contributed samples from acute and convalescent COVID-19.

Source material: peripheral blood. The TCR sequence derives from a woman aged 60 to 75 with COVID-19, enrolled during active disease.

In nucleotides, the CDR3 is TGTGCCAGCAGCTTTGGAGGGCCCTTAAACAATCAGCCCCAGCATTTT. It translates to CASSFGGPLNNQPQHF. The chain carries TRBV5-6 and TRBJ1-5; D gene uncertain. V lost 2 bases, J lost 3 bases, and 15 bases lay in between. This CDR3 spans 16 amino acids. The germline CDR1 and CDR2 sequences are SGHDT and YYEEEE.